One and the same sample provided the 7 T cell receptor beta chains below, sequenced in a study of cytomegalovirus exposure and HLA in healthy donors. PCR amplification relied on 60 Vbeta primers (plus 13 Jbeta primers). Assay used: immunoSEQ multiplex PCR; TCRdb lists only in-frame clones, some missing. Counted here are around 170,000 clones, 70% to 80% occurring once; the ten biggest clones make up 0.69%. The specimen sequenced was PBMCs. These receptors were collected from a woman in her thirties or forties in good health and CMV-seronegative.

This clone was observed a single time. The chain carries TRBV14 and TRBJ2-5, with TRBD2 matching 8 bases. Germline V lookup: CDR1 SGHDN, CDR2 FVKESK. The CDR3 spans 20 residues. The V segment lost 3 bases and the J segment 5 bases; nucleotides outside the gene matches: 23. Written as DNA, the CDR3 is TGTGCCAGCAGCCAGAAACTTATAGCGGGAAGAGAGGGTTTTGAGGAGACCCAGTACTTC. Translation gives CASSQKLIAGREGFEETQYF.

CDR3 amino acids: CASSSGPRGLAGGSYNEQFF. The CDR3 DNA sequence: TGCGCCAGCAGCTCGGGGCCGAGGGGACTAGCGGGGGGTTCCTACAATGAGCAGTTCTTC. This sequence joins TRBV5-1 and TRBJ2-1, with 15 nucleotides matching TRBD2. The CDR3 runs to 20 residues. CDR1 and CDR2 (germline): SGHRS, YFSETQ. The V and J ends lost 3 bases and 1 base, in that order; junction bases with no gene match: 11.

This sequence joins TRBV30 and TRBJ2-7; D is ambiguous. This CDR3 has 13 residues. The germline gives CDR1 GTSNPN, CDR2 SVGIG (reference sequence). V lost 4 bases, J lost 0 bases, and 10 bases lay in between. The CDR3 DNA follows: TGTGCCTGGAAACGAGACTCCTCCTACGAGCAGTACTTC. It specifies CAWKRDSSYEQYF.

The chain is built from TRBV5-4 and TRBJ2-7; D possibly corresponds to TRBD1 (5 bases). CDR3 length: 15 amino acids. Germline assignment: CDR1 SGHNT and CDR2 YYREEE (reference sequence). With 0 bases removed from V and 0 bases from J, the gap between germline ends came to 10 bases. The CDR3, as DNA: TGTGCCAGCAGCTTGGAGACAGCCATCTCCTACGAGCAGTACTTC. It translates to CASSLETAISYEQYF.

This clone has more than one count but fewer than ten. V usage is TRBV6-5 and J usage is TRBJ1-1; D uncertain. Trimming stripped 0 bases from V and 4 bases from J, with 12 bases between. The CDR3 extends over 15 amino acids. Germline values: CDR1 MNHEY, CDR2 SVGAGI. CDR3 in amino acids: CASSYSNPRVTEAFF. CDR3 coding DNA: TGTGCCAGCAGTTACTCGAACCCCCGGGTCACTGAAGCTTTCTTT.

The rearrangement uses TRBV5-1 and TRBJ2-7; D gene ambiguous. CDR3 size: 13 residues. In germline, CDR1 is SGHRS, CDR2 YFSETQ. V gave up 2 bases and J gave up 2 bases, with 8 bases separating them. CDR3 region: CASSFGPTYEQYF. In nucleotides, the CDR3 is TGCGCCAGCAGCTTCGGTCCTACCTACGAGCAGTACTTC. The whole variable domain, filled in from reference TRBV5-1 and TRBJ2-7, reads KAGVTQTPRYLIKTRGQQVTLSCSPISGHRSVSWYQQTPGQGLQFLFEYFSETQRNKGNFPGRFSGRQFSNSRSEMNVSTLELGDSALYLCASSFGPTYEQYFGPGTRLTVT.

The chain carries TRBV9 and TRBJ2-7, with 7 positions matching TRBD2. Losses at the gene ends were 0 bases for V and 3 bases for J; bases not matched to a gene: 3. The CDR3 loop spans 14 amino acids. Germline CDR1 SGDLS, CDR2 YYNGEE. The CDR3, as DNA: TGTGCCAGCAGCGTAGGACAGCGGGACTACGAGCAGTACTTC. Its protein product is CASSVGQRDYEQYF.